The rows below give T cell receptor beta chains drawn from one sample of a study of blood T cell repertoires in COVID-19. The repertoire was sequenced with immunoSEQ multiplex PCR; TCRdb's copy has only in-frame clones and lacks some. The sample has 130,000 to 150,000 clones, 88% seen once; the top ten hold roughly 2%. The specimen sequenced was peripheral blood. The receptors were gathered from a human donor in a cohort sampled during active COVID-19. CDR3s include the opening cysteine and the closing phenylalanine or tryptophan. The D gene is left open where the match is weak.

V: TRBV28
J: TRBJ2-3
D: TRBD2
CDR3: CASRDRTSGGGTDTQYF
DNA: TGTGCCAGCCGGGATAGGACTAGCGGGGGGGGGACAGATACGCAGTATTTT

V: TRBV15
J: TRBJ2-2
D: NA
CDR3: CATSREVYRNTGELFF
DNA: TGTGCCACCAGCAGAGAGGTATATAGGAACACCGGGGAGCTGTTTTTT

V: TRBV30
J: TRBJ2-2
D: NA
CDR3: CAWISLTGELFF
DNA: TGTGCCTGGATTAGTTTGACCGGGGAGCTGTTTTTT

V: TRBV7-9
J: TRBJ2-3
D: TRBD1
CDR3: CASSSGQFLSTDTQYF
DNA: TGTGCCAGCAGCTCGGGACAGTTCCTTAGCACAGATACGCAGTATTTT

V: TRBV5-8
J: TRBJ2-5
D: TRBD1
CDR3: CASSFGGQGLETQYF
DNA: TGTGCCAGCAGCTTTGGAGGACAGGGGCTGGAGACCCAGTACTTC

V: TRBV28
J: TRBJ2-2
D: NA
CDR3: CASTSQGELFF
DNA: TGTGCCAGCACCTCACAGGGGGAGCTGTTTTTT

V: TRBV5-1
J: TRBJ2-3
D: TRBD2
CDR3: CASSFQTSGSTDTQYF
DNA: TGCGCCAGCAGCTTCCAGACTAGCGGTAGCACAGATACGCAGTATTTT

V: TRBV2
J: TRBJ1-6
D: NA
CDR3: CASSEYEGAPLHF
DNA: TGTGCCAGCAGTGAATACGAGGGGGCACCCCTCCACTTT

V: TRBV6-6
J: TRBJ2-7
D: NA
CDR3: CASSYVSGVSEQYF
DNA: TGTGCCAGCAGTTACGTGTCAGGGGTAAGCGAGCAGTACTTC

V: TRBV21-1
J: TRBJ2-6
D: NA
CDR3: CASTKLISGHGANVLTF
DNA: TGTGCCAGCACAAAGCTCATCTCAGGGCATGGGGCCAACGTCCTGACTTTC

V: TRBV5-8
J: TRBJ1-6
D: NA
CDR3: CASSLYGVDNSPLHF
DNA: TGTGCCAGCAGCTTGTACGGGGTAGACAATTCACCCCTCCACTTT

V: TRBV7-2
J: TRBJ2-5
D: TRBD2
CDR3: CASSESGGGETQYF
DNA: TGTGCCAGCAGCGAAAGTGGGGGGGGAGAGACCCAGTACTTC

V: TRBV20-1
J: TRBJ2-1
D: NA
CDR3: CSASDSNEQFF
DNA: TGCAGTGCTTCGGACAGCAATGAGCAGTTCTTC

V: TRBV20-1
J: TRBJ1-5
D: NA
CDR3: CSASGGGRDQPQHF
DNA: TGCAGTGCTAGTGGCGGGGGACGGGATCAGCCCCAGCATTTT

V: TRBV30
J: TRBJ1-3
D: NA
CDR3: CAWSVWTRAPGNTIYF
DNA: TGTGCCTGGAGTGTATGGACCAGGGCCCCTGGAAACACCATATATTTT

V: TRBV19
J: TRBJ2-3
D: TRBD1
CDR3: CASSMRDRGTDTQYF
DNA: TGTGCCAGTAGTATGAGGGACAGGGGCACAGATACGCAGTATTTT